This T cell receptor beta chain is from a study of blood T cell repertoires in COVID-19. Clones were read by immunoSEQ multiplex PCR, and TCRdb kept only the in-frame ones, dropping some. The sample includes tens of thousands of clones, approximately 80% of them seen just once. CDR1 and CDR2 (germline): SGHAT, FQNNGV. V was pared by 1 base and J by 6 bases, with 16 bases between. This CDR3 is 16 amino acids long. Material: peripheral blood. This clonotype was sampled from a woman in her 70s with acute or convalescent COVID-19. This rearrangement joins TRBV11-2 to TRBJ2-1; perhaps TRBD2 as D (6 bases). The CDR3 sequence is CASSLAHGGISNEQFF. The CDR3 nucleotides are TGTGCCAGCAGCTTAGCCCATGGCGGGATCTCCAATGAGCAGTTCTTC. Filled out from reference TRBV11-2 and TRBJ2-1, the complete variable domain reads EAGVAQSPRYKIIEKRQSVAFWCNPISGHATLYWYQQILGQGPKLLIQFQNNGVVDDSQLPKDRFSAERLKGVDSTLKIQPAKLEDSAVYLCASSLAHGGISNEQFFGPGTRLTVL.